This is a list of T cell receptor beta chains from one sample in a study of human T cells and chemical hapten exposure. TCRdb re-analysed the RACE reads in MiXCR, keeping a single row per CDR3 protein. The table records more than 75,000 distinct CDR3 sequences, over 7% of them present only once. Sequencing was carried out using whole blood. The receptors derive from a male donor in good health. Some clones in this sample may be carry-over from other donors' samples. Both conserved end residues are part of each CDR3. A D gene is named only where the DNA matches it firmly. For some rows the clone size is stated as once, few or many, or as a class when expanded; others skip it.

.	.	TRBV13	TRBJ2-7	TGTGCCAGCAGCTTAGCCCAAGACTACGAGCAGTACTTC	CASSLAQDYEQYF
TRBD1	.	TRBV6-2/TRBV6-3	TRBJ1-2	TGTGCCAGCAGTCCGGGACAGGGCCCCTATGGCTACACCTTC	CASSPGQGPYGYTF
TRBD1	.	TRBV12-3/TRBV12-4	TRBJ2-3	TGTGCCAGCAGTTTAGCCTCGACAGGGCCTTTGGTCACAGATACGCAGTATTTT	CASSLASTGPLVTDTQYF
.	few	TRBV10-3	TRBJ2-5	TGTGCCATCGGACAGCAAGAGACCCAGTACTTC	CAIGQQETQYF
TRBD1	.	TRBV29-1	TRBJ1-1	TGCAGCGTGAGGGACAGGAGGAACACTGAAGCTTTCTTT	CSVRDRRNTEAFF
TRBD2	.	TRBV5-1	TRBJ2-1	TGCGCCAGCAGCTTTTGGACTAGCGGGGTGGATGAGCAGTTCTTC	CASSFWTSGVDEQFF
.	few	TRBV6-6	TRBJ2-5	TGTGCCAGCAACAGAATGGCGAACCAAGAGACCCAGTACTTC	CASNRMANQETQYF
.	few	TRBV7-9	TRBJ2-7	TGTGCCAGCAGGCCCGACGGATACGAGCAGTACTTC	CASRPDGYEQYF
.	many	TRBV6-2/TRBV6-3	TRBJ1-1	TGTGCCAGCAGTTACGCAGGGGAAACTGAAGCTTTCTTT	CASSYAGETEAFF
.	few	TRBV4-2	TRBJ2-3	TGTGCCAGCAGCCAAGAAGGTAAAAGCACAGATACGCAGTATTTT	CASSQEGKSTDTQYF
.	few	TRBV29-1	TRBJ1-5	TGCAGCGTTGTGCTTGCCAGGGAGAGCAATCAGCCCCAGCATTTT	CSVVLARESNQPQHF
TRBD1	few	TRBV4-2	TRBJ1-2	TGTGCCAGCAGCCACCCGGACAGGGGCCATGGCTACACCTTC	CASSHPDRGHGYTF
TRBD1	.	TRBV20-1	TRBJ1-1	TGCAGTGCGGGACAGGGAGCGACCACTGAAGCTTTCTTT	CSAGQGATTEAFF
TRBD1	many	TRBV18	TRBJ1-4	TGTGCCAGCTCACCTCCGGGACAGGGCGGGGAAAAACTGTTTTTT	CASSPPGQGGEKLFF